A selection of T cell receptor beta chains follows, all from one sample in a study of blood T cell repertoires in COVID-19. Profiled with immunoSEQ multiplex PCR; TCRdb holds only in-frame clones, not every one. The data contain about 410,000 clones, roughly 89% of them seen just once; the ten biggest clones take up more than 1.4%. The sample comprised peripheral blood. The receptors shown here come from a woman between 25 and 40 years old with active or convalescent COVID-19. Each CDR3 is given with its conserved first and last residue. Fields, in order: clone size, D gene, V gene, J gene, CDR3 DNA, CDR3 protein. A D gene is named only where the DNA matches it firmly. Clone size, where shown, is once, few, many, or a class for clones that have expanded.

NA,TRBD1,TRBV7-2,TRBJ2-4,TGTGCCAGCAGTCCAGGGACAGGGGGCATTCTCAAAAACATTCAGTACTTC,CASSPGTGGILKNIQYF
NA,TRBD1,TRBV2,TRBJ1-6,TGTGCCAGCAGAGCGGACAGGAATAATTCACCCCTCCACTTT,CASRADRNNSPLHF
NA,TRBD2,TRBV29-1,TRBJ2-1,TGCAGCGTTGTTGGACTAGGCAACGGTGAGCAGTTCTTC,CSVVGLGNGEQFF
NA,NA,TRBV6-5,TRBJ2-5,TGTGCCAGCTGTAGTCGGACTACACAAGAGACCCAGTACTTC,CASCSRTTQETQYF
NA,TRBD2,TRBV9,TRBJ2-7,TGTGCCAGCAGCCCTGGACTAGCGGGGGTCGAGCAGTACTTC,CASSPGLAGVEQYF
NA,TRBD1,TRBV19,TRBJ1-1,TGTGCCAGTACCTTTACAGGGGGCCGAGACACTGAAGCTTTCTTT,CASTFTGGRDTEAFF
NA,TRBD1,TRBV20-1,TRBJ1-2,TGCAGTGCTAGTCTGGGACAGGGTATGGGGTACTCCTATGGCTACACCTTC,CSASLGQGMGYSYGYTF
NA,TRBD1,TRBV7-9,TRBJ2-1,TGTGCCAGCAGCACTAGACAGGGGCCCTACAATGAGCAGTTCTTC,CASSTRQGPYNEQFF
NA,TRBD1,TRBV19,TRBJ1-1,TGTGCCAGTAGTATCGGACAGGGGGCGACGGAAGCTTTCTTT,CASSIGQGATEAFF
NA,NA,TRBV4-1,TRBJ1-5,TGCGCCAGCAGCCAAGGAGTTGGTCAGCCCCAGCATTTT,CASSQGVGQPQHF
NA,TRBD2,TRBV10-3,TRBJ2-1,TGTGCCATCAGTGAACTAGCGGGAGGAGATGAGCAGTTCTTC,CAISELAGGDEQFF
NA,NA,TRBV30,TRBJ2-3,TGTGCCTGGAGTTATGGAGGCGCGGATACGCAGTATTTT,CAWSYGGADTQYF
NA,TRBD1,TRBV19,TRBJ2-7,TGTGCCAGTAGTATTTCTCTCTTTAGGGACAGAACCTACGAGCAGTACTTC,CASSISLFRDRTYEQYF
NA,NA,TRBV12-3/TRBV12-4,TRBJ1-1,TGTGCCAGCAGTTTAGCGCGGGCAGGTGAAGCTTTCTTT,CASSLARAGEAFF
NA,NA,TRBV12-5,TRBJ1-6,TGTGCTAGTGGTTTGGTACAATTTACGAATTCACCCCTCCACTTT,CASGLVQFTNSPLHF
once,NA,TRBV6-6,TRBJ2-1,TGTGCCAGCAGTTACTCGAGGGTAAACCCCTACAATGAGCAGTTCTTC,CASSYSRVNPYNEQFF
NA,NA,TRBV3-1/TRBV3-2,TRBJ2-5,TGTGCCAGCAGCCAAGATAAGGGGCGGGGACTCCAAGAGACCCAGTACTTC,CASSQDKGRGLQETQYF
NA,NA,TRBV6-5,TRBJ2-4,TGTGCCAGCAATCTACTAGTAGCCAAAAACATTCAGTACTTC,CASNLLVAKNIQYF
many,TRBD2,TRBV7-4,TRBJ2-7,TGTGCCAGCAGCTTAGGACTAGCGCGAGGCTCGTACGAGCAGTACTTC,CASSLGLARGSYEQYF
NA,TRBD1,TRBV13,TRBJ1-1,TGTGCCAGCAGCCCGACCGGGGACAGTGCCACTGAAGCTTTCTTT,CASSPTGDSATEAFF
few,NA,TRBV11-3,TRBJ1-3,TGTGCCAGCTTGCGACGGGGCTCTGGAAACACCATATATTTT,CASLRRGSGNTIYF
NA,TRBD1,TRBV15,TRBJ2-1,TGTGCCACCAGCAGAGCGAAGACAGGGGGCAATGAGCAGTTCTTC,CATSRAKTGGNEQFF
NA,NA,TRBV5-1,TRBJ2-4,TGCGCCAGCAGCCGCGGGACTGGTGAAAACATTCAGTACTTC,CASSRGTGENIQYF
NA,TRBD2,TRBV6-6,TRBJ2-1,TGTGCCAGCAGTTACCCAGGGACTAGAGGTAATGAGCAGTTCTTC,CASSYPGTRGNEQFF
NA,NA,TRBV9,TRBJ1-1,TGTGCCAGCACCTTTATTTACCCGACGGGCACTGAAGCTTTCTTT,CASTFIYPTGTEAFF
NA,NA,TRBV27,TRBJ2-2,TGTGCCAGCAGTTTAAGGGGGGAGACAGGGTCACTTTTGAACACCGGGGAGCTGTTTTTT,CASSLRGETGSLLNTGELFF
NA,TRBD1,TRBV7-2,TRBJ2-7,TGTGCCAGCAGCACCACCAGGGGGACCGAGCAGTACTTC,CASSTTRGTEQYF
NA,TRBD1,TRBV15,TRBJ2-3,TGTGCCACCAGCAGAGGGTTTGGGACAGGGGCAGATACGCAGTATTTT,CATSRGFGTGADTQYF
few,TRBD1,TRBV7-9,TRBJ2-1,TGTGCCAGCAGCACGGACAGGGGGCTGCGGAATGAGCAGTTCTTC,CASSTDRGLRNEQFF
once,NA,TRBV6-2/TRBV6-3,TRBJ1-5,TGTGCCAGCAGTCCCTCGGGGGGTAGCAATCAGCCCCAGCATTTT,CASSPSGGSNQPQHF
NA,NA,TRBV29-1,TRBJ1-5,TGCAGCGTTGATTCAGGGTCAGCCCAGCATTTT,CSVDSGSAQHF
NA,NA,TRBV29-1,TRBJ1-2,TGCAGCGTAGTGACAGAGGACTATGGCTACACCTTC,CSVVTEDYGYTF
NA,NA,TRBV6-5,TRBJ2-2,TGTGCCACGTTCCGACAGCCTCAGGGCACCGGGGAGCTGTTTTTT,CATFRQPQGTGELFF
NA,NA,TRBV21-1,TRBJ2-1,TGTGCCAGCAGCAAAGGGCTAGCGGGAGTTGCCTACAATGAGCAGTTCTTC,CASSKGLAGVAYNEQFF
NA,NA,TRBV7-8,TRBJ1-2,TGTGCCAGCAGCCGTGACAGAAGTGGCTACACCTTC,CASSRDRSGYTF
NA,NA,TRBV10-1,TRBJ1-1,TGCGCCAGCAGTGAGCGCACAGGGAACACTGAAGCTTTCTTT,CASSERTGNTEAFF
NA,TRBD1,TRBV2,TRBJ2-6,TGTGCCAGCAGTGGTAACAGACAGGGACAAACCGACTCTGGGGCCAACGTCCTGACTTTC,CASSGNRQGQTDSGANVLTF
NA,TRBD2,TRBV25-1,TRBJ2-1,TGTGCCAGCCTCCTTAGCGGGAAAGCCTACAATGAGCAGTTCTTC,CASLLSGKAYNEQFF
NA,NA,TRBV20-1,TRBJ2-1,TGCAGTGCTAGTGATCAGGGTGCGGTTTGGAATGAGCAGTTCTTC,CSASDQGAVWNEQFF
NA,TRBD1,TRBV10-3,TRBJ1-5,TGTGCCATCAGTGAGTCTTCGCCCAGGGGGGCCTATCAGCCCCAGCATTTT,CAISESSPRGAYQPQHF
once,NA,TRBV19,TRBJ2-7,TGTGCCAGTAGTAGACAGGCAAGCTCCTACGAGCAGTACTTC,CASSRQASSYEQYF
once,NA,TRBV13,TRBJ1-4,TGTGCCAGCAGCCTCAGGGCCCAGGAGGAAAAACTGTTTTTT,CASSLRAQEEKLFF
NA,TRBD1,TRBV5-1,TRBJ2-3,TGCGCCAGCAGCTCCGGGACAGGGAGCACAGATACGCAGTATTTT,CASSSGTGSTDTQYF
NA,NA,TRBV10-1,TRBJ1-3,TGCGCCAGCAGCGAGGACTACCACTCTGGAAACACCATATATTTT,CASSEDYHSGNTIYF
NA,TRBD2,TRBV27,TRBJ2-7,TGTGCCAGCAGTTTATCTAGCGGGAGTCGACACGAGCAGTACTTC,CASSLSSGSRHEQYF
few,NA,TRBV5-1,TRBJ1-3,TGCGCCAGCAGCTTAGGGGGAATTCAGACTGGAAACACCATATATTTT,CASSLGGIQTGNTIYF
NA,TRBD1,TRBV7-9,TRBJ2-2,TGTGCCAGCACACCTTCGGACAGGGGGAACACCGGGGAGCTGTTTTTT,CASTPSDRGNTGELFF
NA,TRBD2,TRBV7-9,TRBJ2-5,TGTGCCACCGGCTCTCGGGGGGAGGAGGGAGAGACCCAGTACTTC,CATGSRGEEGETQYF
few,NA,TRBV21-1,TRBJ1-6,TGTGCCAGCAGCAAGGGGGACAGGGTTGGGTCACCCCTCCACTTT,CASSKGDRVGSPLHF
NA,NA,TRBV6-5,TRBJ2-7,TGTGCCAGCAGTTTAGCGCCCGATTTTTACGAGCAGTACTTC,CASSLAPDFYEQYF
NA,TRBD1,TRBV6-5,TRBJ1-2,TGTGCCAGCAACCCGACAGGGGATCGCGGCTACACCTTC,CASNPTGDRGYTF